The entry below gives a single T cell receptor beta chain sequence along with its context. This sample was included in a study of early T cells in non-severe SARS-CoV-2 infection. Trimming took off 4 bases at V and 0 bases at J, with 12 bases between the two ends. The CDR3 consists of 15 residues. CDR1 and CDR2 from the germline V gene are MGHRA and YSYEKL. TCRdb re-called the 5' RACE reads with MiXCR, one entry per CDR3 protein. The top ten hold around 5.1% of the sample, which has 95,000 to 100,000 distinct CDR3 sequences, more than 9.5% seen once. The receptor was derived from an adult who was a healthcare worker with PCR-confirmed SARS-CoV-2 infection or an uninfected control (not recorded which). The V call is TRBV4-1, the J call TRBJ1-1; tentatively, D is TRBD1 (5 bases). Sequencing was carried out using whole blood. The CDR3 DNA follows: TGCGCCAGCAGCCGCAGGGACGGGTTGAACACTGAAGCTTTCTTT. Amino acids: CASSRRDGLNTEAFF.